This is a list of T cell receptor beta chains from one sample in a study of regulatory T cells in long-lasting Graves disease. TCRdb itself ran the multiplex PCR reads through MiXCR, one entry per CDR3 protein. This sample carries around 480,000 distinct CDR3 sequences, around 15% of them seen once, and the ten largest clones take roughly an eighth. These data also formed part of another study, on T cells in Graves' hyperthyroidism and ophthalmopathy.

The source was peripheral blood mononuclear cells (PBMCs), collected at new diagnosis, from a patient treated with antithyroid drugs. Source of these receptors: a man in his forties with Graves disease. CDR3s include the opening cysteine and the closing phenylalanine or tryptophan. A D gene is named only where the DNA matches it firmly. Clone size appears in some rows only: once, few, many, or a class for an expanded clone.

j_call v_call clone_size d_call cdr3_aa cdr3_nt
TRBJ2-6 TRBV11-3 many TRBD1 CASSFTGAGANVLTF TGTGCCAGCAGCTTCACAGGGGCTGGGGCCAACGTCCTGACTTTC
TRBJ1-2 TRBV3-1 many . CASSQGPGQMAIGGYTF TGTGCCAGCAGCCAAGGGCCGGGACAAATGGCAATTGGTGGCTACACCTTC
TRBJ2-7 TRBV7-2 many . CASSLVASATYEQYF TGTGCCAGCAGCTTAGTCGCTAGCGCGACCTACGAGCAGTACTTC
TRBJ1-1 TRBV19 few TRBD1 CASAGTGRTGFLDTEAFF TGTGCCAGTGCTGGGACAGGGAGAACTGGATTTCTGGACACTGAAGCTTTCTTT
TRBJ2-1 TRBV6-5 few . CASSSPKGHEQFF TGTGCCAGCAGTTCCCCGAAGGGCCATGAGCAGTTCTTC
TRBJ2-3 TRBV20-1 many . CSAGRWGASTDTQYF TGCAGTGCGGGCCGCTGGGGGGCCAGCACAGATACGCAGTATTTT
TRBJ2-3 TRBV5-1 many TRBD1 CASSLAGRGLTDTQYF TGCGCCAGCAGCTTGGCCGGCAGGGGGTTGACAGATACGCAGTATTTT
TRBJ2-7 TRBV7-8 many . CASSLNGDKLYEQYF TGTGCCAGCAGCTTAAACGGGGACAAACTCTACGAGCAGTACTTC
TRBJ2-6 TRBV29-1 . TRBD1 CSVWSRDRGSGANVLTF TGCAGCGTCTGGTCCCGGGACAGGGGTTCTGGGGCCAACGTCCTGACTTTC
TRBJ2-1 TRBV19 few TRBD2 CASSILLSSGDNEQFF TGTGCCAGTAGTATTTTGTTGTCTAGCGGAGACAATGAGCAGTTCTTC